This T cell receptor beta chain was sequenced in a study of blood T cell repertoires in COVID-19. Profiled with immunoSEQ multiplex PCR; TCRdb holds only in-frame clones, not every one. The table shows approximately 90,000 clones, with approximately 84% occurring only once. The V and J ends lost 4 bases and 3 bases respectively, with 13 bases between them. Germline CDR1 and CDR2: SGHRS and YFSETQ. The length of the CDR3 is 14 residues. The chain couples TRBV5-1 to TRBJ1-2; a weak D match, TRBD1 (5 bases). This receptor was identified in a man aged 55 to 70 with acute or convalescent COVID-19. Sample: peripheral blood. This CDR3 reads CASSPQGGDYGYTF. In DNA form, the CDR3 reads TGCGCCAGCAGCCCCCAGGGAGGAGACTATGGCTACACCTTC.